This is a list of T cell receptor beta chains from one sample in a study of blood T cell repertoires in COVID-19. Sequencing used immunoSEQ multiplex PCR; TCRdb keeps in-frame clones, though not all of them. Of about 120,000 clones listed, 80% to 90% were seen once; the top ten hold under 11%. Sequencing was carried out using peripheral blood. The source is a human donor in a cohort sampled during active COVID-19. The CDR3 runs from the conserved cysteine through the conserved F or W. Fields, in order: clone size, V gene, J gene, D gene, CDR3 protein, CDR3 DNA. A D gene is named only where the DNA matches it firmly. Not all rows give a size; the values are once, few, many and, for expanded clones, a class.

few	TRBV30	TRBJ2-7	NA	CAWSPAYEQYF	TGTGCCTGGAGTCCAGCGTACGAGCAGTACTTC
NA	TRBV29-1	TRBJ2-7	NA	CSATTPGNEQYF	TGCAGCGCCACTACGCCAGGGAACGAGCAGTACTTC
NA	TRBV4-3	TRBJ2-1	NA	CASSLVASNEQFF	TGCGCCAGCAGCCTGGTGGCTAGTAATGAGCAGTTCTTC
NA	TRBV28	TRBJ1-2	TRBD1	CASSEAGTGGNNYGYTF	TGTGCCAGCAGTGAAGCCGGGACAGGGGGCAATAACTATGGCTACACCTTC
NA	TRBV5-4	TRBJ2-1	NA	CASSLTGRGSYNEQFF	TGTGCCAGCAGCTTGACAGGGAGGGGCTCCTACAATGAGCAGTTCTTC
NA	TRBV28	TRBJ1-1	NA	CASSSAGGTNTEAFF	TGTGCCAGCAGTTCCGCCGGAGGGACTAACACTGAAGCTTTCTTT
NA	TRBV19	TRBJ2-7	NA	CASSNGPSYEQYF	TGTGCCAGTAGTAATGGCCCGTCCTACGAGCAGTACTTC
NA	TRBV6-5	TRBJ1-5	TRBD1	CASRGIGTGSQPQHF	TGTGCCAGCAGGGGGATCGGGACAGGGTCGCAGCCCCAGCATTTT
NA	TRBV7-9	TRBJ2-7	NA	CASSKQGTYEQYF	TGTGCCAGCAGCAAACAGGGAACCTACGAGCAGTACTTC
NA	TRBV30	TRBJ1-4	TRBD1	CAADRGVRRGEKLFF	TGTGCCGCGGACAGGGGAGTTCGTAGAGGTGAAAAACTGTTTTTT
NA	TRBV6-5	TRBJ1-2	NA	CASRLRQILGHGYTF	TGTGCCAGCAGGCTACGACAGATACTCGGCCATGGCTACACCTTC
NA	TRBV9	TRBJ1-2	NA	CASSGHGVDYGYTF	TGTGCCAGCAGCGGCCATGGAGTTGACTATGGCTACACCTTC
NA	TRBV5-3	TRBJ2-6	NA	CARSFTVSPGANVLTF	TGTGCCAGAAGCTTTACAGTTTCCCCTGGGGCCAACGTCCTGACTTTC
NA	TRBV28	TRBJ2-3	NA	CASSRQPGTDTQYF	TGTGCCAGCAGTCGACAGCCCGGCACAGATACGCAGTATTTT
NA	TRBV10-3	TRBJ1-2	TRBD1	CAIRTGGEPRYTF	TGTGCCATCAGGACAGGGGGCGAACCACGGTACACCTTC
NA	TRBV6-6	TRBJ2-7	TRBD2	CASSYSRRGGLYEQYF	TGTGCCAGCAGTTACTCTCGGCGCGGGGGGTTATACGAGCAGTACTTC
few	TRBV14	TRBJ2-5	NA	CASSAGLGRTQYF	TGTGCCAGCAGCGCGGGACTGGGTAGGACCCAGTACTTC
NA	TRBV19	TRBJ1-1	NA	CASSRQELFF	TGTGCCAGTAGTAGACAGGAACTATTCTTT
NA	TRBV6-5	TRBJ2-1	NA	CASSYVVAAYNEQFF	TGTGCCAGCAGTTACGTCGTAGCAGCTTACAATGAGCAGTTCTTC
NA	TRBV6-1	TRBJ2-5	TRBD1	CASSEDQGQALYQETQYF	TGTGCCAGCAGTGAAGATCAGGGACAGGCATTGTACCAAGAGACCCAGTACTTC
few	TRBV7-8	TRBJ1-1	TRBD1	CASSLAGQRAGTEAFF	TGTGCCAGCAGCTTAGCGGGACAGAGGGCGGGGACTGAAGCTTTCTTT
NA	TRBV27	TRBJ2-7	NA	CASSSQGRVHEQYF	TGTGCCAGCAGTTCCCAGGGGAGGGTGCACGAGCAGTACTTC
once	TRBV5-5	TRBJ1-5	NA	CASSLQGYSNQPQHF	TGTGCCAGCAGCTTGCAGGGTTATAGCAATCAGCCCCAGCATTTT
NA	TRBV29-1	TRBJ2-5	TRBD1	CSVSGTGGNKETQYF	TGCAGCGTTTCCGGGACAGGGGGCAATAAAGAGACCCAGTACTTC
once	TRBV7-8	TRBJ1-6	NA	CASSLVKPDYNSPLHF	TGTGCCAGCAGCTTAGTAAAGCCCGATTATAATTCACCCCTCCACTTT
NA	TRBV3-1/TRBV3-2	TRBJ2-7	NA	CASSQENSENTYEQYF	TGTGCCAGCAGCCAAGAGAATAGCGAGAACACCTACGAGCAGTACTTC
NA	TRBV29-1	TRBJ1-4	NA	CSVGQATNEKLFF	TGCAGCGTTGGTCAGGCAACTAATGAAAAACTGTTTTTT
NA	TRBV28	TRBJ1-1	NA	CASSSRGRVNTEAFF	TGTGCCAGCAGCTCAAGGGGAAGAGTGAACACTGAAGCTTTCTTT
NA	TRBV20-1	TRBJ2-2	NA	CSASRQNTGELFF	TGCAGTGCTAGTCGACAGAACACCGGGGAGCTGTTTTTT
NA	TRBV20-1	TRBJ1-2	TRBD1	CSASNRRTGTNYGYTF	TGCAGTGCTAGTAATAGGAGGACAGGGACTAACTATGGCTACACCTTC
NA	TRBV7-2	TRBJ2-7	TRBD2	CASSIGLAVPGEQYF	TGTGCCAGCAGCATCGGACTAGCGGTTCCTGGGGAGCAGTACTTC
NA	TRBV7-8	TRBJ2-2	NA	CASSFNRDTGELFF	TGTGCCAGCAGCTTCAACAGGGACACCGGGGAGCTGTTTTTT
NA	TRBV19	TRBJ1-6	NA	CATRYSYNSPLHF	TGTGCCACGAGGTATTCCTATAATTCACCCCTCCACTTT